This TCR beta chain came from a study of blood T cell repertoires in COVID-19. TCRdb's table, derived via immunoSEQ multiplex PCR, lists solely in-frame clones and lacks some. The data hold some 530,000 clones, with about 88% observed a single time. CDR1 and CDR2 from the germline V gene are SEHNR and FQNEAQ (reference sequence). The ends were cut back, 4 bases at V and 3 bases at J, with 12 bases in the middle. The CDR3 covers 14 residues. Everyone who took part was about 18 to 90 years old, and they came from some 23 US areas. Symptom resolution, clearance, or two negative PCRs marked donors in Cohort 3 as recovered.

The receptor was derived from a woman aged 55-75 years who had recovered from COVID-19. The V gene is TRBV7-9, the J gene TRBJ2-5, with D possibly matching TRBD2 (6 bases). Sequences were obtained from PBMCs or T cells enriched from blood (not recorded which). The CDR3 DNA reads TGTGCCAGCAGCTCCCTCGGGGGTGAAGAGACCCAGTACTTC. It specifies CASSSLGGEETQYF.